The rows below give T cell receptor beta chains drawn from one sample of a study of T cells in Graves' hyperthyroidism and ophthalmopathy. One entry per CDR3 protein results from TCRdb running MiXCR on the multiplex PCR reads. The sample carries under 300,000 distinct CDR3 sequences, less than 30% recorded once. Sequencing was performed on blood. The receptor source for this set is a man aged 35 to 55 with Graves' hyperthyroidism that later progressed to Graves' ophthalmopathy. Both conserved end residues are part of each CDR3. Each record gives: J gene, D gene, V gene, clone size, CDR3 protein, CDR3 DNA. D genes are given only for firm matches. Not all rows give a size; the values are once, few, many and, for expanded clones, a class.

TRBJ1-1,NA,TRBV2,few,CASSVSMNTEAFF,TGTGCCAGCAGTGTAAGCATGAACACTGAAGCTTTCTTT
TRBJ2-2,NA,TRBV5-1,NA,CASSLESGSNTGELFF,TGCGCCAGCAGCTTGGAGAGTGGTTCGAACACCGGGGAGCTGTTTTTT
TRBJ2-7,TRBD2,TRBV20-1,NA,CSVRPREVSYEQYF,TGCAGTGTCAGACCGCGGGAGGTCTCCTACGAGCAGTACTTC
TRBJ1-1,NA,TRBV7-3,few,CASSETVNTEAFF,TGTGCCAGCAGCGAAACGGTGAACACTGAAGCTTTCTTT
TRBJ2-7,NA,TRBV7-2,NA,CASSTTSGPLKGQYF,TGTGCCAGCAGCACCACCTCGGGACCACTCAAAGGGCAGTACTTC
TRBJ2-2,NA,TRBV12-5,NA,CASGLGTGELFF,TGTGCTAGTGGCCTGGGCACCGGGGAGCTGTTTTTT
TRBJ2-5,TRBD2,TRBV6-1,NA,CASNEGLAGETQYF,TGTGCCAGCAACGAGGGACTAGCGGGAGAGACCCAGTACTTC
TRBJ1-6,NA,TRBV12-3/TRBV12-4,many,CASSLEPSWDSPLHF,TGTGCCAGCAGTTTAGAACCGTCCTGGGATTCACCCCTCCACTTT
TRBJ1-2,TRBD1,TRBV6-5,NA,CASSYLGQGKVGGYTF,TGTGCCAGCAGTTACCTGGGACAGGGGAAGGTTGGTGGCTACACCTTC
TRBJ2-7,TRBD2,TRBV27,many,CASSLTGTSGYHSYEQYF,TGTGCCAGCAGCCTGACCGGGACTAGCGGGTACCACTCCTACGAGCAGTACTTC
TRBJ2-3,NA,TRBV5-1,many,CASNAGFTDTQYF,TGCGCCAGCAACGCGGGATTCACAGATACGCAGTATTTT
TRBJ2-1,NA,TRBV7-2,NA,CASSLMRDEQFF,TGTGCCAGCAGCTTAATGCGCGATGAGCAGTTCTTC
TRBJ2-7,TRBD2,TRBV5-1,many,CASSLTTGTSGRFGSYEQYF,TGCGCCAGCAGCTTGACGACCGGGACTAGCGGGAGATTTGGCTCCTACGAGCAGTACTTC
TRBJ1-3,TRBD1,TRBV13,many,CASSFTGGEGNTIYF,TGTGCCAGCAGCTTCACAGGGGGCGAAGGAAACACCATATATTTT
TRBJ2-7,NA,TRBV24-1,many,CATSDLIGELDEQYF,TGTGCCACCAGTGATTTGATAGGGGAATTGGACGAGCAGTACTTC
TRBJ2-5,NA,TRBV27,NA,CASSEGASAETQYF,TGTGCCAGCAGTGAGGGAGCCTCTGCAGAGACCCAGTACTTC
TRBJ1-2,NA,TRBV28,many,CASSTDRYGYTF,TGTGCCAGCAGTACGGACAGATATGGCTACACCTTC
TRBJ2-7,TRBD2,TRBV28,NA,CASSSSGRKMGLEQYF,TGTGCCAGCAGTTCTAGCGGGAGGAAGATGGGGCTCGAGCAGTACTTC
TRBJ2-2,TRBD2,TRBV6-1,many,CASSESTSGPNTGELFF,TGTGCCAGCAGTGAATCTACTAGCGGGCCGAACACCGGGGAGCTGTTTTTT
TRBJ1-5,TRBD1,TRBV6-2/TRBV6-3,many,CASAGTVGPAQHF,TGTGCCAGCGCCGGGACAGTAGGCCCAGCCCAGCATTTT
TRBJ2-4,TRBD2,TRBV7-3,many,CASSLTPVSGSDIQYF,TGTGCCAGCAGCTTAACCCCGGTTAGCGGGAGTGACATTCAGTACTTC
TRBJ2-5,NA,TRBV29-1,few,CSVVQIQETQYF,TGCAGCGTTGTACAGATCCAAGAGACCCAGTACTTC
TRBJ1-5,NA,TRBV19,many,CASSIVRENQPQHF,TGTGCCAGTAGTATAGTCAGGGAGAATCAGCCCCAGCATTTT
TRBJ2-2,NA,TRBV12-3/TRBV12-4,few,CASTTGRAANTGELFF,TGTGCCAGCACCACTGGCAGGGCCGCGAACACCGGGGAGCTGTTTTTT
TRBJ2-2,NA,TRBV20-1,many,CSARVAWGTGELFF,TGCAGTGCTAGAGTAGCGTGGGGGACCGGGGAGCTGTTTTTT
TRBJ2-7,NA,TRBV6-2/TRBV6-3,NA,CASRPPGQSYEQYF,TGTGCCAGCAGGCCCCCTGGACAGTCCTACGAGCAGTACTTC
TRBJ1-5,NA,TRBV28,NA,CASSFGVQPQHF,TGTGCCAGCAGTTTTGGAGTTCAGCCCCAGCATTTT
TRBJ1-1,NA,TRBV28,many,CASSFRRQGRFQNTEAFF,TGTGCCAGCAGTTTCCGGCGGCAGGGCCGCTTTCAGAACACTGAAGCTTTCTTT
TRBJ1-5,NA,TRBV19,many,CASRRDLSNQPQHF,TGTGCCAGTCGCCGGGACTTGAGCAATCAGCCCCAGCATTTT
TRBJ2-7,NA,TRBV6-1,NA,CASSETGTSGRGEQYF,TGTGCCAGCAGTGAAACCGGGACATCAGGGCGAGGGGAGCAGTACTTC
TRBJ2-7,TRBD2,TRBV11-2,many,CASSLDSWSSGKAASYEQYF,TGTGCCAGCAGCTTAGATAGTTGGTCTAGCGGGAAGGCGGCCTCCTACGAGCAGTACTTC
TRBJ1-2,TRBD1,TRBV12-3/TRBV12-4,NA,CASSFGQGLDCGF,TGTGCCAGCAGTTTTGGACAGGGGCTAGATTGCGGCTTC
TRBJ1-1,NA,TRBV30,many,CAWSGGGSAAFF,TGTGCCTGGAGTGGAGGGGGTTCTGCAGCTTTCTTT
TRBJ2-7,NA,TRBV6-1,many,CASSEGIAYEQYF,TGTGCCAGCAGTGAAGGAATAGCATACGAGCAGTACTTC
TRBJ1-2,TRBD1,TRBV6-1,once,CASRGRDREDGYTF,TGTGCCAGCAGAGGAAGGGACAGGGAGGATGGCTACACCTTC
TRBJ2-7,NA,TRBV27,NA,CASARAGSSYEQYF,TGTGCCAGCGCCCGTGCGGGGAGCTCCTACGAGCAGTACTTC
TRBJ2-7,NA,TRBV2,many,CASSEGQGAPIYEQYF,TGTGCCAGCAGTGAAGGTCAGGGCGCACCAATCTACGAGCAGTACTTC
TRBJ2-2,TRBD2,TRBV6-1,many,CASSPTGRPFGELFF,TGTGCCAGCAGTCCTACCGGGAGGCCGTTCGGGGAGCTGTTTTTT
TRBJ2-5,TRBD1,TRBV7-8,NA,CASIPPGTGTQETQYF,TGTGCCAGCATCCCCCCCGGGACAGGGACCCAAGAGACCCAGTACTTC
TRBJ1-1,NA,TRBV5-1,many,CASTGGAGRNTEAFF,TGCGCCAGCACGGGCGGGGCGGGACGGAACACTGAAGCTTTCTTT
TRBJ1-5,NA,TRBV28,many,CASSLSGGRQPQHF,TGTGCCAGCAGTTTATCCGGGGGCCGACAGCCCCAGCATTTT
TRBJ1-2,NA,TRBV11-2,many,CASSLEVLRSGYGYTF,TGTGCCAGCAGCTTAGAGGTACTACGAAGCGGCTATGGCTACACCTTC
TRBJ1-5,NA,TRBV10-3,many,CAITDGNQPQHF,TGTGCCATCACTGACGGTAATCAGCCCCAGCATTTT
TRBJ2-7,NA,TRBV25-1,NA,CASSHQGSTTYEQYF,TGTGCCAGCAGTCATCAGGGGAGCACTACCTACGAGCAGTACTTC
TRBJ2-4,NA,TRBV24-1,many,CATSDGTVNIQYF,TGTGCCACCAGTGACGGGACGGTAAACATTCAGTACTTC
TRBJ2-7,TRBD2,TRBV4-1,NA,CASSQDPTIAGGRYF,TGCGCCAGCAGCCAAGACCCGACTATAGCGGGAGGTCGGTACTTC
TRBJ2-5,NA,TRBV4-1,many,CASSQEGRSQETQYF,TGCGCCAGCAGCCAAGAGGGTAGGAGTCAAGAGACCCAGTACTTC
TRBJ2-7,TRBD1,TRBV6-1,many,CASRSPQGAVTYEQYF,TGTGCCAGCAGGAGCCCTCAGGGGGCCGTCACCTACGAGCAGTACTTC
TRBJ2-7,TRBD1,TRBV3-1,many,CASSLRQGWEQYF,TGTGCCAGCAGCCTTCGACAGGGCTGGGAGCAGTACTTC
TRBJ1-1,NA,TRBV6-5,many,CASSYGPSSEAFF,TGTGCCAGCAGTTACGGTCCGAGCTCTGAAGCTTTCTTT
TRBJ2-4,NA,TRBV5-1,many,CASSDYRSSADIQYF,TGCGCCAGCAGCGATTACAGGTCGAGCGCGGACATTCAGTACTTC
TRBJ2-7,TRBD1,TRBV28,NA,CASSPTGGIRYEQYF,TGTGCCAGCAGTCCTACAGGGGGAATTAGGTACGAGCAGTACTTC
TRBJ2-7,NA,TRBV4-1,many,CASSRTSRSSYEQYF,TGCGCCAGCAGCCGAACTAGCAGGAGCTCCTACGAGCAGTACTTC